These 9 T cell receptor beta chains came from one sample sequenced in a study of T cell repertoires and HLA-DP antigens. What these receptors recognize is not known. Libraries were prepared by immunoSEQ multiplex PCR; TCRdb keeps only in-frame clonotypes and omits some of them. The data hold some 110,000 clones, with more than 85% observed a single time. Sequences were obtained from CD4+ T cells from PBMCs. Every receptor here comes from a woman between 18 and 30 years old in good health and CMV-seronegative.

This chain joins TRBV30 and TRBJ1-6; a possible D gene is TRBD1 (5 bases). V was shortened by 1 base and J by 8 bases, with 12 bases between the two germline ends. There are 14 residues in the CDR3. Germline V CDR1 and CDR2: GTSNPN, SVGIG (reference sequence). CDR3 DNA: TGTGCCTGGAGTGCCGGGGTAGGGGATTCACCCCTCCACTTT. Translated, it gives CAWSAGVGDSPLHF.

The chain recombines TRBV10-2 with TRBJ2-7; D remains ambiguous. V lost 7 bases and J lost 2, with 15 bases in between. Looked up from germline, CDR1 is WSHSY and CDR2 is SAAADI. The CDR3 has 14 amino acids. CDR3 in amino acids: CASNKNLVPYEQYF. CDR3 DNA: TGCGCCAGCAACAAAAATCTAGTTCCCTACGAGCAGTACTTC.

The chain carries TRBV4-1 and TRBJ2-7, with a weak D call TRBD1 (5 bases). The CDR3 totals 17 residues. Deletions cut 1 base from V and 0 bases from J, with 16 bases between. Looked up from germline, CDR1 is MGHRA and CDR2 is YSYEKL. The DNA for the CDR3 is TGCGCCAGCAGCCAAGTATTGACACAGGCGAGCTCCTACGAGCAGTACTTC. Translating it yields CASSQVLTQASSYEQYF.

J is TRBJ1-2 and V is TRBV28, with D unresolved. V was cut by 2 bases and J by 2 bases, with 6 bases left in between. The CDR3 loop spans 13 amino acids. The germline V gene encodes CDR1 MDHEN and CDR2 SYDVKM. CDR3: CASSLNRNYGYTF. The CDR3, as DNA: TGTGCCAGCAGTTTAAACAGAAACTATGGCTACACCTTC.

V and J are TRBV4-2 and TRBJ1-1, with no clear D. Deletions cut 8 bases from V and 1 base from J, with 8 bases between. Germline V gene data show CDR1 as LGHNA and CDR2 as YNFKEQ. The CDR3 loop spans 12 amino acids. The CDR3 reads CASLGGNTEAFF. In DNA form, the CDR3 reads TGTGCCAGCTTGGGTGGGAACACTGAAGCTTTCTTT.

This clone showed up just a few times. The CDR3, as DNA: TGTGCCAGCAGTGCTTACAGGGGGACCTATAATTCACCCCTCCACTTT. Encoded protein: CASSAYRGTYNSPLHF. The V gene is TRBV27, the J gene TRBJ1-6; TRBD1 aligns across 8 bases. The CDR3 is made up of 16 amino acids. The V gene's germline CDR1 is MNHEY and CDR2 SMNVEV (reference sequence). V lost 5 bases, J lost 2 bases, and 5 bases stayed unmatched.

This chain uses TRBV25-1 with TRBJ1-4, with D perhaps matching TRBD1 (6 bases). The length of the CDR3 is 14 residues. The germline V gene encodes CDR1 MGHDK and CDR2 SYGVNS. Trimming removed 3 bases from V and 3 bases from J, with 8 bases in between. The CDR3: CASSDAGANEKLFF. In DNA form, the CDR3 reads TGTGCCAGCAGTGATGCAGGGGCTAATGAAAAACTGTTTTTT.

Comment on this clone: The sample carries other DNA sequences with the same CDR3. V is TRBV27 and J is TRBJ2-1; 10 bases match TRBD2. V shed 6 bases and J 7 bases; nucleotides not matched to a gene: 12. Per the germline V gene, CDR1 is MNHEY and CDR2 is SMNVEV (reference sequence). CDR3 length equals 16 residues. The CDR3 DNA reads TGTGCCAGCAGCTCCAAGACTAGCGGGCCCAGTAATGAGCAGTTCTTC. This codes for CASSSKTSGPSNEQFF.

The V and J genes are TRBV27 and TRBJ1-5; D is perhaps TRBD1 (6 bases). This CDR3 spans 15 amino acids. CDR1 is MNHEY, CDR2 SMNVEV, per germline (reference sequence). Trimming stripped 0 bases from V and 6 bases from J, with 12 bases between. Here the CDR3 reads CASSLSGGTGQPQHF. CDR3 bases: TGTGCCAGCAGTTTATCCGGGGGCACGGGTCAGCCCCAGCATTTT.